This T cell receptor (beta chain) stems from a study of beta chain features in type 1 diabetes (dated by TCRdb to 2016 to 2019). Regarding the study in general: Patients and healthy donors did not differ in mean age, gender distribution, total cell number or subset yield. A total of roughly 99 million sorted cells were examined across all samples, and the number of cells per subset was strongly correlated with RNA yield. The study compared the TCRB repertoires of sorted circulating CD4+ T cell subsets in recently diagnosed type 1 diabetes patients with those in matched healthy donors. Naive and central memory subsets were obtained from all 30 or so donors, but regulatory and stem cell-like memory subsets were isolated from only 8 patients and roughly 8 healthy donors.

A single peripheral blood draw of 95 to 150 mL on average was collected from each donor into heparinised tubes. Naive, central memory, regulatory and stem cell-like memory CD4+ T cells were sorted on a BD FACSAria II using a panel including CD45RO, CCR7, CD25, CD127, CD95 and CD27. A purity above 95% was achieved for all sorted populations. PBMCs were separated immediately by Lymphoprep density gradient centrifugation and were stained directly, without being cultured. Samples were stained and sorted in pairs, with one healthy donor and one patient per experiment, so that batch effects were minimized. All of the isolated RNA was reverse transcribed with the High Capacity cDNA Reverse Transcription Kit, so expressed TCRB transcripts were sequenced. Deep immunoSEQ sequencing was performed on naive, central memory and regulatory T cell samples, with an average of about 4 million total reads per sample. After sorted cells were lysed in RLT buffer, RNA was extracted with DNase-treated RNeasy Micro or Mini kits, with the choice depending on cell number. To prevent cross-contamination, every cell subset was processed on its own, while patient and healthy donor samples were processed together. The immunoSEQ multiplex PCR was used to amplify TCRB sequences from cDNA, yielding 87-bp fragments that span the CDR3 region. The amplicons were sequenced using the Illumina HiSeq platform. Turning to the authors' computational methods: Synthetic template baselines were used to correct PCR bias computationally, reads within Hamming distance 2 were collapsed together, and singletons that could not be merged were discarded. By aligning reads against IMGT, V, D and J genes, CDR3 length, and insertions or deletions at six rearrangement sites were assigned. Within each subset, clonotype counts were normalized to sorted cell number, after which true diversity and Gini coefficients were computed with the tcR R package. The overlap coefficient, calculated on TCRB nucleotide sequences, was used to measure repertoire sharing. What TCRdb holds here is the immuneACCESS table cut down to in-frame rearrangements. Part of the clones is not present; checked against another copy, under half of the missing clones reflect an unresolved V gene, and the others are unexplained. That table supplies the V and J calls and clone size; D and trimming were determined from the DNA. This sample holds roughly 180,000 clones; 7.5% to 8.5% were observed only once. The leading ten clones occupy roughly 0.5% of the sample.

The paper as a whole reports these results and caveats: Sequencing cDNA rather than genomic DNA could over-represent highly expressing activated cells, although activation and CD3 levels did not differ between groups. Naive, central memory and regulatory TCRB repertoires appeared more similar among patients than among healthy donors. Fewer insertions and more nucleotide deletions at VDJ recombination sites were observed in patients with type 1 diabetes, implying thymic rearrangement abnormalities. PCR may preferentially amplify shorter templates, but because patient and control samples were amplified and corrected together, any resulting skew would affect both groups equally. In all four CD4+ subsets, TCRB CDR3 length was moderately but significantly shorter in type 1 diabetes patients. HLA sub-analyses involved small numbers of individuals, so any influence of HLA type on TCRB rearrangement remained unresolved.

As concerns this clone: The antigen it recognizes is unknown. The sample holds no much larger clone one base away, and base qualities are not on file.

The source is a young man with type 1 diabetes. Sequencing was done on a sample of central memory CD4+ T cells from blood.

The CDR3 region reads CASSRDREAGNTIYF. The nucleotide sequence is given as TGCGCCAGCAGCCGCGACAGGGAAGCTGGAAACACCATATATTTT. This receptor chain uses TRBV4-1 and TRBJ1-3; 7 of the junction bases match TRBD1. The CDR3 runs 15 amino acids, cysteine and phenylalanine included. Only the CDR3 region is kept as DNA, spanning 45 bases read in frame from base 1. Sequences MGHRA (CDR1) and YSYEKL (CDR2) are obtained from the germline V gene. For this chain, trimming is 4 bases at the V end and 2 bases at the J end, and the number of junction bases without a gene match is 5.